Each of the 5 T cell receptor beta chains below was sequenced from the same sample in a study of a mutant IDH1 vaccine in newly diagnosed glioma. Time point specified: week 11, during vaccination. Doses consisted of 300 ug of mutant IDH1 20-mer peptide each, paired with topical imiquimod. Sequenced by immunoSEQ multiplex PCR; TCRdb stores in-frame clones only, minus some. Of under 150,000 clones listed, roughly nine tenths are singletons. These TCRs' antigens remain unknown. Sequenced here: PBMCs, sampled from a glioma patient whose treatment included an IDH1 peptide vaccine. The receptors stem from a woman aged 50 to 65 with glioma.

This clone came up a few times. The sample holds other DNA sequences that translate to the same CDR3. V and J are TRBV30 and TRBJ1-1; D remains unclear. Trimming removed 0 bases from V and 2 bases from J, with 7 bases in between. From germline, CDR1 is GTSNPN and CDR2 SVGIG (reference sequence). The CDR3 runs to 13 residues. The chain's CDR3 is CAWSVRENTEAFF. DNA for the CDR3: TGTGCCTGGAGTGTGAGGGAAAACACTGAAGCTTTCTTT.

The V and J genes are TRBV5-1 and TRBJ2-7; D gene uncertain. CDR3 length equals 15 residues. The V and J ends lost 5 bases and 0 bases respectively, with 15 bases between them. The V gene's germline CDR1 is SGHRS and CDR2 YFSETQ. Written as DNA, the CDR3 is TGCGCCAGCAGAATATGGGCTCAAAACTCCTACGAGCAGTACTTC. Its translation is CASRIWAQNSYEQYF.

This chain links TRBV6-7 with TRBJ2-1; TRBD1 aligns across 9 bases. TRBV6-7 is marked as an open reading frame, function uncertain. The CDR3 extends over 18 amino acids. V was clipped by 2 bases and J by 5 bases; unmatched bases: 13. The CDR3 bases are TGTGCCAGCAGTTACCGAAAGATATCCGGGACAGGGAACAATGAGCAGTTCTTC. Amino acids: CASSYRKISGTGNNEQFF.

Only one count was recorded for this clone. The chain combines TRBV5-4 with TRBJ1-1, with unresolved D. Deletions cut 4 bases from V and 1 base from J, with 14 bases between. In germline, CDR1 is SGHNT, CDR2 YYREEE (reference sequence). The CDR3 length is 15 residues. The CDR3 here is CASSTRHGSNTEAFF. The CDR3 bases are TGTGCCAGCAGCACCAGACACGGCTCGAACACTGAAGCTTTCTTT.

This chain uses TRBV6-5 with TRBJ1-1, with 9 bases aligning to TRBD1. Looked up from germline, CDR1 is MNHEY and CDR2 is SVGAGI. With 6 bases clipped from V and 5 bases from J, the junction kept 4 bases outside the gene matches. This CDR3 is 13 amino acids long. The CDR3 region has the DNA TGTGCCAGCAGGAAGACAGGGGGGACTGAAGCTTTCTTT. The encoded protein is CASRKTGGTEAFF.